These T cell receptor beta chains were read from a single sample in a study of regulatory T cells in long-lasting Graves disease. TCRdb fed the multiplex PCR reads into MiXCR, producing one record per CDR3 protein. This table holds about 460,000 distinct CDR3 sequences, roughly 15% found once. This same sample was also taken into another study, of T cells in Graves' hyperthyroidism and ophthalmopathy.

The starting material was peripheral blood mononuclear cells (PBMCs), obtained at new diagnosis, from a patient treated with antithyroid drugs. The receptors stem from a woman in her 50s with Graves disease. The CDR3 runs from the conserved cysteine through the conserved F or W. A D gene is named only where the DNA matches it firmly. Expanded clones get a size class; other rows say once, few or many, or leave the size out.

cdr3_nt: TGTGCCAGTAAGCGACTAGCGGGAGGGCCAAGAGGAAACAATGAGCAGTTCTTC
cdr3_aa: CASKRLAGGPRGNNEQFF
j_call: TRBJ2-1
d_call: TRBD2
clone_size: few
v_call: TRBV19

cdr3_nt: TGTGCCAGCAGCGTAAAGGGGCCGCTCACCTCAACTGGCACCTCTGAGAGCACCGGGGAGCTGTTTTTT
cdr3_aa: CASSVKGPLTSTGTSESTGELFF
j_call: TRBJ2-2
d_call: NA
clone_size: many
v_call: TRBV9

cdr3_nt: TGTGCCAGCCCCACCGGGGTAGCGACCTACAATGAGCAGTTCTTC
cdr3_aa: CASPTGVATYNEQFF
j_call: TRBJ2-1
d_call: NA
clone_size: NA
v_call: TRBV7-9

cdr3_nt: TGTGCCAGCGCTGGACTAGCGGGAGGGCAAGAGACCCAGTACTTC
cdr3_aa: CASAGLAGGQETQYF
j_call: TRBJ2-5
d_call: TRBD2
clone_size: many
v_call: TRBV2

cdr3_nt: TGTGCCATCAGTGAGTCGCTACAGGGGCTAGCCAAAAACATTCAGTACTTC
cdr3_aa: CAISESLQGLAKNIQYF
j_call: TRBJ2-4
d_call: TRBD1
clone_size: few
v_call: TRBV10-3

cdr3_nt: TGTGCCAGCAGCTTTATTGGGGGCAGGGAAGATACGCAGTATTTT
cdr3_aa: CASSFIGGREDTQYF
j_call: TRBJ2-3
d_call: NA
clone_size: many
v_call: TRBV7-3

cdr3_nt: TGTGCCAGCATTCAGGCGCACCGTTACAATGAGCAGTTCTTC
cdr3_aa: CASIQAHRYNEQFF
j_call: TRBJ2-1
d_call: NA
clone_size: few
v_call: TRBV28

cdr3_nt: TGTGCCAGCAGCCGTGGGCGGGAGAGGGGGTACCAAGAGACCCAGTACTTC
cdr3_aa: CASSRGRERGYQETQYF
j_call: TRBJ2-5
d_call: NA
clone_size: many
v_call: TRBV4-2

cdr3_nt: TGCAGCGCCTTGGACAGGGGGCTCGAGCAGTACTTC
cdr3_aa: CSALDRGLEQYF
j_call: TRBJ2-7
d_call: TRBD1
clone_size: few
v_call: TRBV29-1

cdr3_nt: TGTGCCAGCGTAGCGGGAACCCAAGAGACCCAGTACTTC
cdr3_aa: CASVAGTQETQYF
j_call: TRBJ2-5
d_call: TRBD2
clone_size: many
v_call: TRBV7-9

cdr3_nt: TGCGCCAGCAGTGGGTCTGGTCTCAGCGGGACAGCGAACACCGGGGAGCTGTTTTTT
cdr3_aa: CASSGSGLSGTANTGELFF
j_call: TRBJ2-2
d_call: NA
clone_size: many
v_call: TRBV10-1

cdr3_nt: TGTGCCAGCAGTTACGTCCCCTACGAGCAGTACTTC
cdr3_aa: CASSYVPYEQYF
j_call: TRBJ2-7
d_call: NA
clone_size: NA
v_call: TRBV6-5

cdr3_nt: TGTGCCAGCAGTCGCCGGGGCGGGATCTCCTACGAGCAGTACTTC
cdr3_aa: CASSRRGGISYEQYF
j_call: TRBJ2-7
d_call: NA
clone_size: few
v_call: TRBV12-3/TRBV12-4

cdr3_nt: TGTGCCAGCAGTTTATCAGTGGTTGGCAATGAGCAGTTCTTC
cdr3_aa: CASSLSVVGNEQFF
j_call: TRBJ2-1
d_call: NA
clone_size: NA
v_call: TRBV25-1

cdr3_nt: TGTGCCAGCAGCCAAGATACGGGAACCTACAATGAGCAGTTCTTC
cdr3_aa: CASSQDTGTYNEQFF
j_call: TRBJ2-1
d_call: NA
clone_size: NA
v_call: TRBV3-1

cdr3_nt: TGTGCCAGTATGGCCGTCCAGGGGAAAACTGAAGCTTTCTTT
cdr3_aa: CASMAVQGKTEAFF
j_call: TRBJ1-1
d_call: NA
clone_size: few
v_call: TRBV4-2

cdr3_nt: TGTGCCAGCTCTCAGGACGAAGAGACCCAGTACTTC
cdr3_aa: CASSQDEETQYF
j_call: TRBJ2-5
d_call: NA
clone_size: many
v_call: TRBV18

cdr3_nt: TGTGCCAGCAGTTTGGAGGTAAGGACAGCCTACAATGAGCAGTTCTTC
cdr3_aa: CASSLEVRTAYNEQFF
j_call: TRBJ2-1
d_call: NA
clone_size: many
v_call: TRBV5-6

cdr3_nt: TGTGCCAGCAGTTTACTCCCCGGGATGCACACAGATACGCAGTATTTT
cdr3_aa: CASSLLPGMHTDTQYF
j_call: TRBJ2-3
d_call: NA
clone_size: few
v_call: TRBV27

cdr3_nt: TGTGCCAGCAGTGGTGGGACAGCTAGCACAGATACGCAGTATTTT
cdr3_aa: CASSGGTASTDTQYF
j_call: TRBJ2-3
d_call: TRBD1
clone_size: many
v_call: TRBV6-1

cdr3_nt: TGTGCCAGCAGTGAAGCGCTTCTTGGGGCCTACGAGCAGTACTTC
cdr3_aa: CASSEALLGAYEQYF
j_call: TRBJ2-7
d_call: NA
clone_size: many
v_call: TRBV2

cdr3_nt: TGTGCCAGCAGTTTGGAGGGGGCTGGGGCCAACGTCCTGACTTTC
cdr3_aa: CASSLEGAGANVLTF
j_call: TRBJ2-6
d_call: NA
clone_size: many
v_call: TRBV28

cdr3_nt: TGCAGTGCTGAAGACAGGGGAAGGGAAAAACTGTTTTTT
cdr3_aa: CSAEDRGREKLFF
j_call: TRBJ1-4
d_call: TRBD1
clone_size: NA
v_call: TRBV20-1

cdr3_nt: TGTGCCAGCGGGACAAAGTACAATGAGCAGTTCTTC
cdr3_aa: CASGTKYNEQFF
j_call: TRBJ2-1
d_call: NA
clone_size: many
v_call: TRBV9

cdr3_nt: TGTGCCTGGAGTGTACCCCCAGGTGGGGACACCCAGCATTTT
cdr3_aa: CAWSVPPGGDTQHF
j_call: TRBJ1-5
d_call: NA
clone_size: many
v_call: TRBV30

cdr3_nt: TGCGCCAGCAGCCTATCTAGCGGGAGTTTTAGTGAGCAGTACTTC
cdr3_aa: CASSLSSGSFSEQYF
j_call: TRBJ2-7
d_call: TRBD2
clone_size: many
v_call: TRBV5-1

cdr3_nt: TGCGCCAGCAGCTTGGGGAATAGCGGGAGCGGCAATGAGCAGTTCTTC
cdr3_aa: CASSLGNSGSGNEQFF
j_call: TRBJ2-1
d_call: TRBD2
clone_size: many
v_call: TRBV5-1

cdr3_nt: TGTGCCAGCAGCTCGGAAGGGGACGGTCAAGAGACCCAGTACTTC
cdr3_aa: CASSSEGDGQETQYF
j_call: TRBJ2-5
d_call: NA
clone_size: NA
v_call: TRBV5-5

cdr3_nt: TGCGCCAGCGGGACCGGGACAGGGGTACTGAACACTGAAGCTTCCTTT
cdr3_aa: CASGTGTGVLNTEASF
j_call: TRBJ1-1
d_call: TRBD1
clone_size: few
v_call: TRBV5-1

cdr3_nt: TGTGCCAGCAGCTTAATGACAGAAGCTAACTATGGCTACACCTTC
cdr3_aa: CASSLMTEANYGYTF
j_call: TRBJ1-2
d_call: NA
clone_size: many
v_call: TRBV11-2

cdr3_nt: TGTGCCAGCAGCCCTACAGGGGGGTCCTACGAGCAGTACTTC
cdr3_aa: CASSPTGGSYEQYF
j_call: TRBJ2-7
d_call: TRBD1
clone_size: many
v_call: TRBV14

cdr3_nt: TGTGCCAGCAGTGACGAGCGGGAGGTGGCCGGGGAGCTGTTTTTT
cdr3_aa: CASSDEREVAGELFF
j_call: TRBJ2-2
d_call: TRBD2
clone_size: NA
v_call: TRBV2

cdr3_nt: TGTGCCAGCACTGAGACAGAGGGGACCGGGGAGCTGTTTTTT
cdr3_aa: CASTETEGTGELFF
j_call: TRBJ2-2
d_call: NA
clone_size: many
v_call: TRBV2

cdr3_nt: TGTGCCAGCAGTGACGCAGGGGGCCAAGAGACCCAGTACTTC
cdr3_aa: CASSDAGGQETQYF
j_call: TRBJ2-5
d_call: TRBD1
clone_size: many
v_call: TRBV2

cdr3_nt: TGTGCCAGCAGTGAAATGGGTAGGGCGGGCTACACCTTC
cdr3_aa: CASSEMGRAGYTF
j_call: TRBJ1-2
d_call: NA
clone_size: many
v_call: TRBV6-1

cdr3_nt: TGTGCCAGCAGCTTGGAGGGACAGGGTTCATACTTC
cdr3_aa: CASSLEGQGSYF
j_call: TRBJ2-7
d_call: TRBD1
clone_size: NA
v_call: TRBV5-8

cdr3_nt: TGTGCCAGCTCACCACTAGCGGGCCGCAATGAGCAGTTCTTC
cdr3_aa: CASSPLAGRNEQFF
j_call: TRBJ2-1
d_call: TRBD2
clone_size: many
v_call: TRBV18

cdr3_nt: TGTGCCAGCAGCCAAGACCCACTACCTCGCGACGAGCAGTACTTC
cdr3_aa: CASSQDPLPRDEQYF
j_call: TRBJ2-7
d_call: NA
clone_size: few
v_call: TRBV3-1

cdr3_nt: TGTGCCAGCAGCGCGACAGGGGAGGGGGGTCAGCCCCAGCATTTT
cdr3_aa: CASSATGEGGQPQHF
j_call: TRBJ1-5
d_call: TRBD1
clone_size: few
v_call: TRBV5-5

cdr3_nt: TGTGCCAGCAGACTACAGGGGGATACTGAAGCTTTCTTT
cdr3_aa: CASRLQGDTEAFF
j_call: TRBJ1-1
d_call: TRBD1
clone_size: many
v_call: TRBV3-1

cdr3_nt: TGTGCCAGCAGTTTACGGGGGACAGGGCCCACCTACGAGCAGTACTTC
cdr3_aa: CASSLRGTGPTYEQYF
j_call: TRBJ2-7
d_call: TRBD1
clone_size: many
v_call: TRBV12-3/TRBV12-4

cdr3_nt: TGCGCCAGCAGCACCCAAGTTGGACAGGAGTACAATGAGCAGTTCTTC
cdr3_aa: CASSTQVGQEYNEQFF
j_call: TRBJ2-1
d_call: TRBD1
clone_size: few
v_call: TRBV5-1

cdr3_nt: TGCGCCAGCAGAGGGGGGGTAGCCGAGCAGTACTTC
cdr3_aa: CASRGGVAEQYF
j_call: TRBJ2-7
d_call: NA
clone_size: many
v_call: TRBV5-1

cdr3_nt: TGTGCCAGCAGCACGCCGAGGGGGGGAAGAGATACGCAGTATTTT
cdr3_aa: CASSTPRGGRDTQYF
j_call: TRBJ2-3
d_call: NA
clone_size: few
v_call: TRBV27

cdr3_nt: TGTGCCAGCAGTTATCGACGGTACCCCAGGGTTCGTGGCGGGGAGCTGTTTTTT
cdr3_aa: CASSYRRYPRVRGGELFF
j_call: TRBJ2-2
d_call: NA
clone_size: few
v_call: TRBV28